Below, one T cell receptor (beta chain) is given with its context. These data are taken from a study of blood T cell repertoires in COVID-19. About the research overall: Nucleic acid was either cDNA or gDNA, and it came from T cells, B-cell-depleted T cells, or PBMCs.

The protocol was immunoSEQ multiplex PCR, while the TCRdb copy is restricted to in-frame clones and leaves out a portion. The sample gives some 83,000 clones, 65% to 85% of which show up once; 5.8% is in the top ten. Germline CDR1 MNHEY, CDR2 SMNVEV (reference sequence). The CDR3 is 18 residues long. The V gene end was trimmed by 4 bases and the J gene end by 9 bases; junction bases not matched to a gene: 17. The origin of this receptor is a man aged 55 to 69 with active or convalescent COVID-19. Sequences were obtained from peripheral blood. V gene TRBV27 combines with J gene TRBJ1-6; TRBD1 matches 8 bases. The CDR3 DNA reads as TGTGCCAGCAGTTCTGACCATACGAGACAGGGGAAAAGTTCACCCCTCCACTTT. This sequence encodes CASSSDHTRQGKSSPLHF.